These 3 T cell receptor beta chains were sequenced from one sample in a study of shared clonotypes between healthy human individuals. Sequencing used immunoSEQ multiplex PCR; TCRdb keeps in-frame clones, though not all of them. The sample lists approximately 710,000 clones; roughly 88% were seen once. Specimen: memory CD8+ T cells from PBMCs. Subset in this sample: CD45RO+ cells pooled with CCR7-negative TemRA cells. The receptors were gathered from a man younger than 30 in good health. Some clones in this sample may be carry-over from other donors' samples.

The genes are TRBV6-5 and TRBJ1-5; perhaps TRBD1 as D (6 bases). This CDR3 has 15 amino acids. V was clipped by 6 bases and J by 8 bases, with 20 bases between them. CDR1 MNHEY and CDR2 SVGAGI come from the germline V gene. The CDR3 DNA follows: TGTGCCAGCAGCCCCGGGACCGGGGGCGTGGAGCCCCAGCATTTT. As protein: CASSPGTGGVEPQHF.

The J gene is TRBJ1-3, the V gene TRBV11-2; TRBD1 agrees at 7 bases. The CDR3 has 14 amino acids. From germline, CDR1 is SGHAT and CDR2 FQNNGV. V was pared by 4 bases and J by 1 base, with 1 base of the junction left unmatched. CDR3 protein: CASSSTGSGNTIYF. DNA of the CDR3: TGTGCCAGCAGCTCGACAGGGTCTGGAAACACCATATATTTT.

The V call is TRBV6-1, the J call TRBJ1-3; D is undetermined. The V end was cut by 0 bases, the J end by 0 bases, with 6 bases between. Per the germline V gene, CDR1 is MNHNS and CDR2 is SASEGT. The CDR3 runs 15 residues. The CDR3 loop reads CASSEARLSGNTIYF. CDR3 DNA: TGTGCCAGCAGTGAAGCGCGGCTCTCTGGAAACACCATATATTTT.